Listed below are T cell receptor beta chains from one sample, sequenced in a study of vaccination and CD4 T cells after COVID-19. For these TCRs, the target antigens are not known. TCRdb reprocessed the PCR reads with MiXCR, giving one entry per CDR3 protein. The table includes about 12,000 distinct CDR3 sequences, around 48% detected once. The material sequenced was CD4+ T cells from blood, cultured in vitro. The receptors were gathered from a human donor who had recovered from COVID-19. Each CDR3 is given with its conserved first and last residue. Each record gives: D gene, V gene, J gene, clone size, CDR3 protein, CDR3 DNA. A D gene is named only where the DNA matches it firmly. Size values are once, few and many counts, or a class for expanded clones, and some rows have none.

D gene: .
V gene: TRBV11-2
J gene: TRBJ2-6
clone size: .
CDR3 protein: CASSLGIGSGANVLTF
CDR3 DNA: TGTGCCAGCAGCCTGGGTATAGGCTCTGGGGCCAACGTCCTGACTTTC

D gene: .
V gene: TRBV24-1
J gene: TRBJ1-1
clone size: few
CDR3 protein: CATSPGKNTEAFF
CDR3 DNA: TGTGCCACCAGTCCAGGGAAAAACACTGAAGCTTTCTTT

D gene: .
V gene: TRBV20-1
J gene: TRBJ2-5
clone size: .
CDR3 protein: CSARPEGGGRETQYF
CDR3 DNA: TGCAGTGCTAGACCAGAAGGTGGGGGACGGGAGACCCAGTACTTC

D gene: TRBD1
V gene: TRBV11-3
J gene: TRBJ1-4
clone size: .
CDR3 protein: CASSTGGAGEKLFF
CDR3 DNA: TGTGCCAGCAGCACAGGGGGCGCGGGGGAAAAACTGTTTTTT

D gene: .
V gene: TRBV7-8
J gene: TRBJ1-2
clone size: .
CDR3 protein: CASSLDPGGGYGYTF
CDR3 DNA: TGTGCCAGCAGCTTAGATCCCGGGGGAGGGTATGGCTACACCTTC

D gene: .
V gene: TRBV6-5
J gene: TRBJ2-1
clone size: once
CDR3 protein: CASSYSGHNNEQFF
CDR3 DNA: TGTGCCAGCAGTTACTCGGGGCACAACAATGAGCAGTTCTTC

D gene: TRBD2
V gene: TRBV20-1
J gene: TRBJ2-2
clone size: few
CDR3 protein: CSARGGGGELFF
CDR3 DNA: TGCAGTGCCCGTGGGGGGGGCGGGGAGCTGTTTTTT

D gene: .
V gene: TRBV6-2/TRBV6-3
J gene: TRBJ2-2
clone size: few
CDR3 protein: CASRVTGGRTGELFF
CDR3 DNA: TGTGCCAGCAGGGTGACAGGTGGGCGAACCGGGGAGCTGTTTTTT

D gene: TRBD2
V gene: TRBV2
J gene: TRBJ2-3
clone size: .
CDR3 protein: CASSGMGSGGNTQYF
CDR3 DNA: TGTGCCAGCAGCGGCATGGGGAGCGGGGGTAATACGCAGTATTTT

D gene: .
V gene: TRBV7-2
J gene: TRBJ1-1
clone size: few
CDR3 protein: CASSSRGIANTEAFF
CDR3 DNA: TGTGCCAGCAGCTCCAGGGGTATAGCGAACACTGAAGCTTTCTTT

D gene: .
V gene: TRBV4-1
J gene: TRBJ2-5
clone size: .
CDR3 protein: CASSQAGAETQYF
CDR3 DNA: TGCGCCAGCAGCCAAGCGGGGGCAGAGACCCAGTACTTC

D gene: TRBD2
V gene: TRBV7-9
J gene: TRBJ2-3
clone size: .
CDR3 protein: CASSLAGLGTRHTQYF
CDR3 DNA: TGTGCCAGCAGCCTAGCGGGGTTGGGAACGCGGCATACGCAGTATTTT

D gene: .
V gene: TRBV20-1
J gene: TRBJ1-1
clone size: few
CDR3 protein: CSARLFGKNTEAFF
CDR3 DNA: TGCAGTGCTAGACTGTTCGGAAAGAACACTGAAGCTTTCTTT

D gene: TRBD2
V gene: TRBV12-3/TRBV12-4
J gene: TRBJ2-1
clone size: .
CDR3 protein: CASSFGGGSYNEQFF
CDR3 DNA: TGTGCCAGCAGTTTTGGCGGGGGTTCCTACAATGAGCAGTTCTTC

D gene: TRBD2
V gene: TRBV6-2/TRBV6-3
J gene: TRBJ2-5
clone size: few
CDR3 protein: CASRIAGGPAETQYF
CDR3 DNA: TGTGCCAGCAGAATAGCGGGAGGGCCGGCCGAGACCCAGTACTTC

D gene: TRBD1
V gene: TRBV20-1
J gene: TRBJ1-6
clone size: .
CDR3 protein: CSASPRRGNSPLHF
CDR3 DNA: TGCAGTGCTTCCCCTCGCAGGGGGAACTCACCCCTCCACTTT

D gene: .
V gene: TRBV27
J gene: TRBJ1-1
clone size: few
CDR3 protein: CASSLWRGTEAFF
CDR3 DNA: TGTGCCAGCAGTTTATGGCGGGGGACGGAAGCTTTCTTT

D gene: TRBD2
V gene: TRBV20-1
J gene: TRBJ2-7
clone size: .
CDR3 protein: CSASSGGAYEQYF
CDR3 DNA: TGCAGTGCTAGTTCTGGGGGGGCCTACGAGCAGTACTTC

D gene: .
V gene: TRBV24-1
J gene: TRBJ1-1
clone size: few
CDR3 protein: CATSASGSRPEAFF
CDR3 DNA: TGTGCCACCAGTGCCAGTGGAAGTCGGCCTGAAGCTTTCTTT

D gene: TRBD2
V gene: TRBV20-1
J gene: TRBJ2-3
clone size: few
CDR3 protein: CSALAGLAFTDTQYF
CDR3 DNA: TGCAGTGCCTTGGCCGGACTAGCGTTCACAGATACGCAGTATTTT

D gene: TRBD1
V gene: TRBV10-3
J gene: TRBJ2-2
clone size: once
CDR3 protein: CATRTGLKDTGELFF
CDR3 DNA: TGTGCCACCAGGACAGGGTTGAAGGACACCGGGGAGCTGTTTTTT

D gene: .
V gene: TRBV19
J gene: TRBJ1-1
clone size: .
CDR3 protein: CASSISGREGTEAFF
CDR3 DNA: TGTGCCAGTAGTATATCGGGGCGCGAGGGCACTGAAGCTTTCTTT

D gene: TRBD1
V gene: TRBV6-1
J gene: TRBJ1-2
clone size: .
CDR3 protein: CASLPGQGGGYTF
CDR3 DNA: TGTGCCAGCCTTCCCGGACAGGGTGGAGGCTACACCTTC

D gene: TRBD1
V gene: TRBV11-2
J gene: TRBJ1-6
clone size: few
CDR3 protein: CASSLDRGSPLHF
CDR3 DNA: TGTGCCAGCAGCTTGGACAGGGGTTCACCCCTCCACTTT

D gene: TRBD1
V gene: TRBV20-1
J gene: TRBJ2-5
clone size: .
CDR3 protein: CSAERGRETQYF
CDR3 DNA: TGCAGTGCGGAGAGGGGGCGTGAGACCCAGTACTTC